These 4 T cell receptor beta chains were all obtained from the same sample, sequenced in a study of blood T cell repertoires in COVID-19. Sequenced by immunoSEQ multiplex PCR; TCRdb stores in-frame clones only, minus some. In the table there are some 240,000 clones, around 90% of which are singletons. Sequencing was carried out using peripheral blood. All receptors come from a woman aged 60-75 years with COVID-19, enrolled during active disease.

The chain links TRBV6-5 to TRBJ1-6, with unresolved D. The CDR3 extends over 14 amino acids. The germline V gene has CDR1 MNHEY and CDR2 SVGAGI. V shed 9 bases and J shed 0 bases, with 9 bases lying between them. CDR3 amino acids: CASKQSSYNSPLHF. In DNA form, the CDR3 reads TGTGCCAGTAAACAGAGCTCCTATAATTCACCCCTCCACTTT.

V gene TRBV5-1 combines with J gene TRBJ2-3; TRBD1 aligns across 7 bases. CDR3 size: 17 residues. V lost 0 bases and J lost 1; bases outside the gene matches: 8. Germline lookup yields CDR1 SGHRS and CDR2 YFSETQ. CDR3: CASSLALGGEGTDTQYF. As DNA, the CDR3 is TGCGCCAGCAGCTTGGCCTTAGGGGGCGAGGGCACAGATACGCAGTATTTT.

This clone was picked up one time. This chain joins TRBV19 and TRBJ1-3; tentative D call: TRBD1 (5 bases). V was clipped by 3 bases and J by 0 bases, with 12 bases between them. Per the germline V gene, CDR1 is LNHDA and CDR2 is SQIVND (reference sequence). This CDR3 comprises 16 residues. CDR3 DNA: TGTGCCAGTAGTATTCAGGGCCAAGGCTCTGGAAACACCATATATTTT. Protein: CASSIQGQGSGNTIYF.

V is TRBV7-2 and J is TRBJ1-6; D gene uncertain. CDR1 SGHTA and CDR2 FQGNSA come from the germline V gene. This CDR3 region has 16 residues. V was cut by 0 bases and J by 9 bases, with 15 bases left in between. This chain's CDR3 is CASSLAHSGTGSPLHF. CDR3 in DNA: TGTGCCAGCAGCTTAGCGCATTCTGGTACTGGTTCACCCCTCCACTTT.